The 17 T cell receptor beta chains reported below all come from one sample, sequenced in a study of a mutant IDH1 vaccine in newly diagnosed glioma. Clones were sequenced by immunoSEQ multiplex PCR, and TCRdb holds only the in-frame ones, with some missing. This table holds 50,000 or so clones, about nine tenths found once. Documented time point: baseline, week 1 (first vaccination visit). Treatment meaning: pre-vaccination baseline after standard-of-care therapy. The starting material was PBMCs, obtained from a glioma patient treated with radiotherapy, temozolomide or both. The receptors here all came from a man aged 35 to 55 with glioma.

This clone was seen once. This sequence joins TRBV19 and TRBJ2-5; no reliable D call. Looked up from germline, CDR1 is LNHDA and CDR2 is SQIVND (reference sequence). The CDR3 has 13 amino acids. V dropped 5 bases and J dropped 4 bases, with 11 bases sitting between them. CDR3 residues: CASSWPRPETQYF. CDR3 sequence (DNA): TGTGCCAGTAGTTGGCCGCGTCCAGAGACCCAGTACTTC.

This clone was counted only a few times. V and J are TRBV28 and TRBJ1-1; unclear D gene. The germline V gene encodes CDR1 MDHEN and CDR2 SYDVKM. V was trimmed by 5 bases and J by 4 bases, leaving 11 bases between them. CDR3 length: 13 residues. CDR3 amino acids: CASSHREPTEAFF. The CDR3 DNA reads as TGTGCCAGCAGTCACCGGGAACCCACTGAAGCTTTCTTT.

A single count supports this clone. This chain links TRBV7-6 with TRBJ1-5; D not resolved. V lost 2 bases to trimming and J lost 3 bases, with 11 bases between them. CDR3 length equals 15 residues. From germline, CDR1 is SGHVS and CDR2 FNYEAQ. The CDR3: CASSLQSGVNQPQHF. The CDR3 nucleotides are TGTGCCAGCAGCTTACAGTCTGGTGTCAATCAGCCCCAGCATTTT.

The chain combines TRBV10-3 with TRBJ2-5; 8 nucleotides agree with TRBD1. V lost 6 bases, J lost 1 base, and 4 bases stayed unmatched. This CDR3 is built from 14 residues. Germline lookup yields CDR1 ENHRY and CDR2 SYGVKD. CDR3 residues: CAIRSTGGQETQYF. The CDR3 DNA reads TGTGCCATCAGATCTACAGGGGGCCAAGAGACCCAGTACTTC.

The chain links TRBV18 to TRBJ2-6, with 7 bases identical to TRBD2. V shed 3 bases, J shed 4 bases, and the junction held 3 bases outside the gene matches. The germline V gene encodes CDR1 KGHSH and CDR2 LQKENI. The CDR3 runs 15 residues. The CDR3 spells CASSPGGVGANVLTF. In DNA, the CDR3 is TGTGCCAGCTCACCGGGAGGGGTAGGGGCCAACGTCCTGACTTTC.

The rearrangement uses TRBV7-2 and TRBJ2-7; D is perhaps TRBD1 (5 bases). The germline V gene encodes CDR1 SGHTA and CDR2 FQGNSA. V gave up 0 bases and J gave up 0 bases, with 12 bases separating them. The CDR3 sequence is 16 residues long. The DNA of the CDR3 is TGTGCCAGCAGCTTAGCCCCCTGGACATCCTCCTACGAGCAGTACTTC. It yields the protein CASSLAPWTSSYEQYF.

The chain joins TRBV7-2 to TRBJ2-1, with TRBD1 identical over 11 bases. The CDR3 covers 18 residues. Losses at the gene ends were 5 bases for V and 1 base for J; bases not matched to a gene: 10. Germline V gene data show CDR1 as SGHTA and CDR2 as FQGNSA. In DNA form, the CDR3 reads TGTGCCAGCAGCCTACCGAGGACAGGGGGCCTGTCCTACAATGAGCAGTTCTTC. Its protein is CASSLPRTGGLSYNEQFF.

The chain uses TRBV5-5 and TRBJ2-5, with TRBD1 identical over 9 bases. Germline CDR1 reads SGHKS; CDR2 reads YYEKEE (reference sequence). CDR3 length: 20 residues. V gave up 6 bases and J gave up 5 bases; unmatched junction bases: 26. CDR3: CASTLPPGQGYVGRTETQYF. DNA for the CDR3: TGTGCCAGCACTCTTCCTCCGGGACAGGGATATGTCGGGAGGACGGAGACCCAGTACTTC.

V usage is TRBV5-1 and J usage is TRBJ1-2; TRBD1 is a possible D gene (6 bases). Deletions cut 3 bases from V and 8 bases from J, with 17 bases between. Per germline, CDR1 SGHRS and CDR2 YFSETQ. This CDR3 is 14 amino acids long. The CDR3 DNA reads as TGCGCCAGCAGCTCGAACAGGGACTATGACGGCTACACCTTC. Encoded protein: CASSSNRDYDGYTF. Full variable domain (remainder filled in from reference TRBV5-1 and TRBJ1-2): KAGVTQTPRYLIKTRGQQVTLSCSPISGHRSVSWYQQTPGQGLQFLFEYFSETQRNKGNFPGRFSGRQFSNSRSEMNVSTLELGDSALYLCASSSNRDYDGYTFGSGTRLTVV.

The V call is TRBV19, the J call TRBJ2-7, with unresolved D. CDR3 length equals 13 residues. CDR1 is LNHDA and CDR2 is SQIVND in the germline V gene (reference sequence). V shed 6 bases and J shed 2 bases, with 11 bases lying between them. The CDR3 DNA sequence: TGTGCCAGTAGCGATCGGTCACCCTACGAGCAGTACTTC. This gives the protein CASSDRSPYEQYF.

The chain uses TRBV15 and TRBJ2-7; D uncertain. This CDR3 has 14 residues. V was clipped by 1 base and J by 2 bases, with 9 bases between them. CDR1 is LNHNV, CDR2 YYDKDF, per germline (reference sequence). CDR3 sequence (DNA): TGTGCCACCAGCAGAGTCGTAGATCCCTACGAGCAGTACTTC. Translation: CATSRVVDPYEQYF.

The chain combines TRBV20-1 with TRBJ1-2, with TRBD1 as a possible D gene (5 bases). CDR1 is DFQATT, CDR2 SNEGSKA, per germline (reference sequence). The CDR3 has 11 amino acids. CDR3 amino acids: CRTEGYYGYTF. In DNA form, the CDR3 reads TGCAGGACAGAGGGTTACTATGGCTACACCTTC.

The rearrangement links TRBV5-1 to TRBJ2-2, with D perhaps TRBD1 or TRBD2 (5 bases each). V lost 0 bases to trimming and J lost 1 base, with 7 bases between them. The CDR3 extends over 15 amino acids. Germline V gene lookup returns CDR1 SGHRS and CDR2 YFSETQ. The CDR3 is CASSLGGENTGELFF. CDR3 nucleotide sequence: TGCGCCAGCAGCTTGGGAGGGGAGAACACCGGGGAGCTGTTTTTT.

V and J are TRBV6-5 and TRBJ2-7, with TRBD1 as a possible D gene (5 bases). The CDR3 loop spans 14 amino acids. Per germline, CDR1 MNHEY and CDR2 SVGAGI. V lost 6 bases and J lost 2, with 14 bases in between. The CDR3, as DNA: TGTGCCAGCAGCCTGGCCGGCAGGGCCTACGAGCAGTACTTC. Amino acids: CASSLAGRAYEQYF.

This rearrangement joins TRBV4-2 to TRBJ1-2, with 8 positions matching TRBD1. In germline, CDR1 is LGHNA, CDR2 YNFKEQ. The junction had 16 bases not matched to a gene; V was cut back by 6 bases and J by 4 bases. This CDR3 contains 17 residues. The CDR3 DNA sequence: TGTGCCAGCAGTAATACAGGGGGACCGACCAGCCTCTATGGCTACACCTTC. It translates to CASSNTGGPTSLYGYTF.

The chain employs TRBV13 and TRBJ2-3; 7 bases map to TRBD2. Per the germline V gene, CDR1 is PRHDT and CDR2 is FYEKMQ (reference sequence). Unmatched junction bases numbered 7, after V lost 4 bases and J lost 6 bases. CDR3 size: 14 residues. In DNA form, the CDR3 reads TGTGCCAGCAGCTCCGGACTAGACGGGGATACGCAGTATTTT. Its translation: CASSSGLDGDTQYF.

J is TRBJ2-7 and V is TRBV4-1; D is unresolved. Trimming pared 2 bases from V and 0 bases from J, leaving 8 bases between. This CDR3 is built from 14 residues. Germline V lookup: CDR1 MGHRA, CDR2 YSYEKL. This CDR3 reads CASSQRSSSYEQYF. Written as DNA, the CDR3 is TGCGCCAGCAGCCAAAGGTCCAGCTCCTACGAGCAGTACTTC.